The entry below gives a single T cell receptor beta chain sequence along with its context. This sequence may be a read error, since a much larger clone differs from it by one base. Additional DNA sequences in this sample encode the identical CDR3. In germline, CDR1 is SGHTA, CDR2 FQGTGA. The CDR3 loop spans 14 amino acids. The V segment lost 5 bases and the J segment 4 bases; nucleotides outside the gene matches: 4. The data are from a study of blood T cell repertoires in COVID-19. Study as a whole: From T cells, B-cell-depleted T cells, or PBMCs came the material, which was cDNA or gDNA.

Original processing notes: Estimates of nucleated cell counts were drawn from the amplification of reference gene primers. Using immunoSEQ multiplex PCR, the repertoire was profiled, and TCRdb retains in-frame clones only, with some absent. D and trimming were read from the DNA, whereas the V and J calls and clone size are those reported in that table. The data show more than 85,000 clones, roughly 86% seen once. The sequenced sample consisted of peripheral blood. The receptor was derived from a human donor in a cohort sampled during active COVID-19. The rearrangement uses TRBV7-3 and TRBJ1-1; 10 bases align to TRBD1. The CDR3 sequence: CASSRDRGGTEAFF. CDR3 in DNA: TGTGCCAGCAGCCGGGACAGGGGTGGCACTGAAGCTTTCTTT.